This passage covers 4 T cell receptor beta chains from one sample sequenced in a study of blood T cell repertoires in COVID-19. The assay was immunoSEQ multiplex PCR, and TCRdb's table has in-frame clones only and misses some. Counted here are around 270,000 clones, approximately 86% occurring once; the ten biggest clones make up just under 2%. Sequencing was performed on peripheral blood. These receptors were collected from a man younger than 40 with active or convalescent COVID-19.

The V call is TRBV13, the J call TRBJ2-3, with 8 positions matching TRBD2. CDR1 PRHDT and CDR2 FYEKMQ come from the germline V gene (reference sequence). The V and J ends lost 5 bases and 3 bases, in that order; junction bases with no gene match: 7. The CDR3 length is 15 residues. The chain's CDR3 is CASSPRTGGTDTQYF. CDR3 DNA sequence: TGTGCCAGCAGCCCACGGACGGGAGGGACAGATACGCAGTATTTT.

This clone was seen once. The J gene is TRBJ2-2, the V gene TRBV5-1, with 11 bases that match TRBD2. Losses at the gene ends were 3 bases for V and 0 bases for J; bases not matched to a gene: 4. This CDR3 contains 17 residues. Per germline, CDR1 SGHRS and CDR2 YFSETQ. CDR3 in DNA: TGCGCCAGCAGCTGGGGGACTAGCGGACCGAACACCGGGGAGCTGTTTTTT. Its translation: CASSWGTSGPNTGELFF.

CDR3 region: CASTRRENTEAFF. CDR3 in DNA: TGTGCCAGCACCCGACGGGAGAACACTGAAGCTTTCTTT. The V gene is TRBV3-1 (or the pseudogene TRBV3-2), the J gene TRBJ1-1; the D is unclear. V gave up 7 bases and J gave up 1 base, with 10 bases separating them. Germline V gene sequence: CDR1 LGHDT, CDR2 YNNKEL (reference sequence). The CDR3 has 13 amino acids.

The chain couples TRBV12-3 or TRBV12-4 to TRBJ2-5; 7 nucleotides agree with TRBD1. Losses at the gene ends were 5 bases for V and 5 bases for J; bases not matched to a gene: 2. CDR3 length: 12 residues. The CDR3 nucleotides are TGTGCCAGCAGTATACAGGGGGAGACCCAGTACTTC. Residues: CASSIQGETQYF.